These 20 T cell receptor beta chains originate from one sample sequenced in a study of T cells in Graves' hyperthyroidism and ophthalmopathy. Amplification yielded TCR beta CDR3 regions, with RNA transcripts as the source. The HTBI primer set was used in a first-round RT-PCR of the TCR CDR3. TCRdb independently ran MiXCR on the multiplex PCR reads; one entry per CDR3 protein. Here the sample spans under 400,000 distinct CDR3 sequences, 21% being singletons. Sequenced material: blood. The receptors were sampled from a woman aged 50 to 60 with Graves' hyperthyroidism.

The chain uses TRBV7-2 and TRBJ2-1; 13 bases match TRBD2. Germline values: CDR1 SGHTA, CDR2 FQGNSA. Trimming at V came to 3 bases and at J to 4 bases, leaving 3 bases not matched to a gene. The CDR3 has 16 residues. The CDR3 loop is CASSLPGLAGYNEQFF. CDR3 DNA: TGTGCCAGCAGCTTGCCGGGACTAGCGGGATACAATGAGCAGTTCTTC.

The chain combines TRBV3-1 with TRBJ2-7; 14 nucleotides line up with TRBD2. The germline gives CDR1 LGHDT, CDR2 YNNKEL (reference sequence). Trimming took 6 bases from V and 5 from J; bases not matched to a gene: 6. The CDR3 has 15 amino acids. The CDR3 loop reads CASSEGLAGGHEQYF. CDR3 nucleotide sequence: TGTGCCAGCAGTGAAGGACTAGCGGGAGGCCACGAGCAGTACTTC.

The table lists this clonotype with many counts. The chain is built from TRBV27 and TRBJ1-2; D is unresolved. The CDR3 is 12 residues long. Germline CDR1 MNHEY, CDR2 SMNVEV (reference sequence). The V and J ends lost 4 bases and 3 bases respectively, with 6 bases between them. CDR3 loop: CASSSGDYGYTF. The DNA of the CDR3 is TGTGCCAGCAGTTCAGGAGACTATGGCTACACCTTC.

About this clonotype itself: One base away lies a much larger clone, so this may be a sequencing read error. The CDR3: CASSYRGNYEQYF. DNA for the CDR3: TGTGCCAGCAGTTACAGGGGGAACTACGAGCAGTACTTC. The chain joins TRBV28 to TRBJ2-7; 8 nucleotides align to TRBD1. V dropped 4 bases and J dropped 3; count of bases not matched to a gene: 2. Germline V gives CDR1 MDHEN, CDR2 SYDVKM. The CDR3 has 13 amino acids.

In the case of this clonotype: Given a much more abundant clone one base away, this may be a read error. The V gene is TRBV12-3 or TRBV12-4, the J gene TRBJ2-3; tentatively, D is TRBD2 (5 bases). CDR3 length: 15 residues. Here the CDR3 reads CASSLRAPGVDTQCF. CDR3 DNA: TGTGCCAGCAGTTTGCGGGCCCCCGGGGTCGATACGCAGTGTTTT.

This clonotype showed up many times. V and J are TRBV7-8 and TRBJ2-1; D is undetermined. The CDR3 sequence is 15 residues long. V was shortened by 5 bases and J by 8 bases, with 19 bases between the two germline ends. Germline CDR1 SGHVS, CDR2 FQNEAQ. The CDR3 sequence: CASSQTASPRDEQFF. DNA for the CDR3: TGTGCCAGCAGCCAAACAGCGTCCCCTCGGGATGAGCAGTTCTTC. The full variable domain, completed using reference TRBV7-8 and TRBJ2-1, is GAGVSQSPRYKVAKRGQDVALRCDPISGHVSLFWYQQALGQGPEFLTYFQNEAQLDKSGLPSDRFFAERPEGSVSTLKIQRTQQEDSAVYLCASSQTASPRDEQFFGPGTRLTVL.

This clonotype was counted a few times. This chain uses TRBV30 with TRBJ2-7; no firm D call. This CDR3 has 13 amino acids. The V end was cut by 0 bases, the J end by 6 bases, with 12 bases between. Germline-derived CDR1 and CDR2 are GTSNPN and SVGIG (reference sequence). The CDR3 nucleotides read TGTGCCTGGAGTGTAGGCAGAATCGGCGAGCAGTACTTC. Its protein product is CAWSVGRIGEQYF.

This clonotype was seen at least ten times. The CDR3 sequence: CASSLKRTGAYTGELFF. CDR3 bases: TGTGCCAGCAGCCTGAAACGGACAGGGGCGTACACCGGGGAGCTGTTTTTT. The rearrangement links TRBV3-1 to TRBJ2-2; 9 nucleotides align to TRBD1. The CDR3 contains 17 residues. The germline V gene has CDR1 LGHDT and CDR2 YNNKEL (reference sequence). V trimming: 4 bases; J trimming: 3 bases; junction bases outside the gene matches: 9.

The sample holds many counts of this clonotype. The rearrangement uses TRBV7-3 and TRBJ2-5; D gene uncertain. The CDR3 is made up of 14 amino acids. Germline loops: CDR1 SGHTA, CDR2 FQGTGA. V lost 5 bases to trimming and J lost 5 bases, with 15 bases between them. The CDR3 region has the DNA TGTGCCAGCAGCCTATCGGGCCTCGCGGAGACCCAGTACTTC. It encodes CASSLSGLAETQYF. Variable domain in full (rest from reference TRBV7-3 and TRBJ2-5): GAGVSQTPSNKVTEKGKYVELRCDPISGHTALYWYRQSLGQGPEFLIYFQGTGAADDSGLPNDRFFAVRPEGSVSTLKIQRTERGDSAVYLCASSLSGLAETQYFGPGTRLLVL.

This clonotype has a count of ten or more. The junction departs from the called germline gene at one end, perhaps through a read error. For the CDR3, the DNA is TGTGCCAGCAGCTTAGGACAGGGGATGAACACTGAAGCTTTCTTT. Its protein product is CASSLGQGMNTEAFF. The chain has TRBV5-1 and TRBJ1-1; 9 nucleotides agree with TRBD1. The V gene's germline CDR1 is SGHRS and CDR2 YFSETQ. This CDR3 has 15 amino acids.

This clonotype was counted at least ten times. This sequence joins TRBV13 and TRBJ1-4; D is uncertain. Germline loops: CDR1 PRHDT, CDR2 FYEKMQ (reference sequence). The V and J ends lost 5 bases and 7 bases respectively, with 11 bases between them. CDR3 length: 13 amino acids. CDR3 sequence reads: CASSQTSREKLFF. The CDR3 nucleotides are TGTGCCAGCAGCCAGACCTCCCGTGAAAAACTGTTTTTT.

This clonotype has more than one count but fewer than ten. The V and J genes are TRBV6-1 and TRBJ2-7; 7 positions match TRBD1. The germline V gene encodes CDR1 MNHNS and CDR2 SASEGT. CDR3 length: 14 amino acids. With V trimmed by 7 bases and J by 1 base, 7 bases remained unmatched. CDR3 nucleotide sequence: TGTGCCAGCAATCGGGACAGCTTGTCCTACGAGCAGTACTTC. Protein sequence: CASNRDSLSYEQYF.

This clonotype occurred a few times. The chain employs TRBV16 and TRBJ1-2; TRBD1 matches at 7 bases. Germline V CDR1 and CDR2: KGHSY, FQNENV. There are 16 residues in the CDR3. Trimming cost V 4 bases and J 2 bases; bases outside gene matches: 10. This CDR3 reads CASSLGTATGNYGYTF. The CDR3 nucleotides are TGTGCCAGCAGCCTCGGGACAGCCACGGGCAACTATGGCTACACCTTC.

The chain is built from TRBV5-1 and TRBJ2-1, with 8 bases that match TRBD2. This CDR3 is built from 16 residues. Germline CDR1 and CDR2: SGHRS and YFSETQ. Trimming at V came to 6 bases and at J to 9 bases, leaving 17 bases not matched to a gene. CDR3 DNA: TGCGCCAGCAACCCAGACCACGGGAGGGCCGGGGTTGAGCAGTTCTTC. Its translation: CASNPDHGRAGVEQFF.

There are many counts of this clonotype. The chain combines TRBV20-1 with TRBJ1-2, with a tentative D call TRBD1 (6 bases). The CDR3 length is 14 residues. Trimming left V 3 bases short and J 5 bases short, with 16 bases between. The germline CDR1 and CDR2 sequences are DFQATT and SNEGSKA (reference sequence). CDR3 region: CSARGHHLKYGYTF. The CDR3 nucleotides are TGCAGTGCTAGGGGACACCACTTGAAGTATGGCTACACCTTC.

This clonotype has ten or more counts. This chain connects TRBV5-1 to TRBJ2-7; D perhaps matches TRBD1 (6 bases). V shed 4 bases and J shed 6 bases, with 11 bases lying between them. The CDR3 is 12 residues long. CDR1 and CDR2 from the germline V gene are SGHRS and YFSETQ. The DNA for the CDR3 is TGCGCCAGCAGCGTCGCAGGGGTCGAGCAGTACTTC. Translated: CASSVAGVEQYF.

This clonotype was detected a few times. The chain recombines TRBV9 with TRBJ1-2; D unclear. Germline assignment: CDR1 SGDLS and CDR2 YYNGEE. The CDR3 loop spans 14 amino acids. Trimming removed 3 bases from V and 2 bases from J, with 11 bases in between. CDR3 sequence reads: CASSERPNNYGYTF. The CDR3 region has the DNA TGTGCCAGCAGCGAGAGACCGAACAACTATGGCTACACCTTC.

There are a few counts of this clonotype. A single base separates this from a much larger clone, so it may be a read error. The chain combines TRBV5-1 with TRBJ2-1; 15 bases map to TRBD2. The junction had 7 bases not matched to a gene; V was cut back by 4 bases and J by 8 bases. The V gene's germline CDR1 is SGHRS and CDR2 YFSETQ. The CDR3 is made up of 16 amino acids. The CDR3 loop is CASSPGTSGRMDEQFF. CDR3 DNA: TGCGCCAGCAGCCCCGGGACTAGCGGGAGGATGGATGAGCAGTTCTTC. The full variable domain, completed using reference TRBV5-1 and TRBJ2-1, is KAGVTQTPRYLIKTRGQQVTLSCSPISGHRSVSWYQQTPGQGLQFLFEYFSETQRNKGNFPGRFSGRQFSNSRSEMNVSTLELGDSALYLCASSPGTSGRMDEQFFGPGTRLTVL.

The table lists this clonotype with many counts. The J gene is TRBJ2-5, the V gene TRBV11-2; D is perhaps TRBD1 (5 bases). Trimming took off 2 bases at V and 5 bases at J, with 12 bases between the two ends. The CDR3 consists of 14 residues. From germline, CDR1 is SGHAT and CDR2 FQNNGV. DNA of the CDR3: TGTGCCAGCAGCTTAAACCCAGGGCGGGAGACCCAGTACTTC. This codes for CASSLNPGRETQYF.

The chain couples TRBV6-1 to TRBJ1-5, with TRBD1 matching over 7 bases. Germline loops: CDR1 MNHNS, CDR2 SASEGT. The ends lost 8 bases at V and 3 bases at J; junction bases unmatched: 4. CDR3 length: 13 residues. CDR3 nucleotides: TGTGCCAGCGGACAGGCCAACAATCAGCCCCAGCATTTT. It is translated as CASGQANNQPQHF.